The 13 T cell receptor beta chains listed next were all sequenced from one sample in a study of T cells in narcolepsy. The protocol was immunoSEQ multiplex PCR, while the TCRdb copy is restricted to in-frame clones and leaves out a portion. The sample yields tens of thousands of clones, roughly four fifths seen once. Sequenced: CD45RA- memory CD4+ T cells from PBMCs. All receptors come from a human donor with narcolepsy.

This clone has only a few counts. This chain joins TRBV27 and TRBJ2-3; 9 bases are shared with TRBD2. J gave up 6 bases and V 4 bases, and 8 bases lay outside the gene matches. Germline-derived CDR1 and CDR2 are MNHEY and SMNVEV (reference sequence). There are 15 residues in the CDR3. This chain's CDR3 is CASSSYAGGRDTQYF. DNA for the CDR3: TGTGCCAGCAGTTCGTATGCGGGGGGGCGGGATACGCAGTATTTT.

The chain combines TRBV28 with TRBJ2-3, with 14 bases aligning to TRBD2. Germline-derived CDR1 and CDR2 are MDHEN and SYDVKM. This CDR3 spans 17 amino acids. With V trimmed by 6 bases and J by 4 bases, 9 bases remained unmatched. The CDR3 region has the DNA TGTGCCAGCAGCTCAAGTACGACTAGCGGGGGGGCAGATACGCAGTATTTT. This codes for CASSSSTTSGGADTQYF.

The chain employs TRBV19 and TRBJ2-3; no clear D gene. Trimming left V 6 bases short and J 1 base short, with 14 bases between. The germline CDR1 and CDR2 sequences are LNHDA and SQIVND (reference sequence). The CDR3 totals 15 residues. CDR3 region: CASSLGLGGTDTQYF. The DNA for the CDR3 is TGTGCCAGTAGCTTGGGTCTCGGAGGCACAGATACGCAGTATTTT. Together with reference TRBV19 and TRBJ2-3, the CDR3 gives the full variable domain: DGGITQSPKYLFRKEGQNVTLSCEQNLNHDAMYWYRQDPGQGLRLIYYSQIVNDFQKGDIAEGYSVSREKKESFPLTVTSAQKNPTAFYLCASSLGLGGTDTQYFGPGTRLTVL.

The J gene is TRBJ2-1, the V gene TRBV11-3, with 10 bases lining up with TRBD2. Germline CDR1 reads SGHNT; CDR2 reads YENEEA. There are 14 residues in the CDR3. V was clipped by 8 bases and J by 0 bases; unmatched bases: 1. The CDR3 region has the DNA TGTGCCAGCGTAGCGGGGGGCTCCTACAATGAGCAGTTCTTC. Its translation is CASVAGGSYNEQFF.

Turning to this clone: One junction end does not reproduce the germline sequence, and a read error may be involved. V is TRBV4-1 and J is TRBJ2-3; 9 bases agree with TRBD2. The CDR3 spans 16 residues. Germline V gene sequence: CDR1 MGHRA, CDR2 YSYEKL. CDR3 DNA sequence: TGCGCCACCAGCCCACTCCCAGGGGCGGGGGGGAATACGCAGTATTTT. Translated: CATSPLPGAGGNTQYF.

The chain uses TRBV9 and TRBJ2-3; D not certain. V lost 4 bases, J lost 4 bases, and 16 bases lay in between. CDR1 SGDLS and CDR2 YYNGEE come from the germline V gene. The CDR3 sequence is 15 residues long. The CDR3 spells CASSYRHNRADTQYF. In DNA, the CDR3 is TGTGCCAGCAGCTACCGGCACAATCGAGCAGATACGCAGTATTTT.

J is TRBJ1-1 and V is TRBV7-9, with D unclear. The CDR3 totals 16 residues. Germline values: CDR1 SEHNR, CDR2 FQNEAQ (reference sequence). Trimming pared 2 bases from V and 0 bases from J, leaving 13 bases between. DNA for the CDR3: TGTGCCAGCAGCTTAAGAGGTACATCTGTGAACACTGAAGCTTTCTTT. Translated, it gives CASSLRGTSVNTEAFF.

The CDR3 here is CASSLGRTDTQYF. The CDR3 nucleotides are TGTGCCAGCAGCTTAGGACGCACAGATACGCAGTATTTT. J is TRBJ2-3 and V is TRBV11-2, with D unresolved. CDR1 is SGHAT and CDR2 is FQNNGV in the germline V gene. V lost 1 base, J lost 1 base, and 3 bases lay in between. This CDR3 region has 13 residues.

This sequence joins TRBV14 and TRBJ1-2; D ambiguous. Germline values: CDR1 SGHDN, CDR2 FVKESK. This CDR3 contains 12 residues. The ends were cut back, 1 base at V and 7 bases at J, with 7 bases in the middle. This CDR3 is CASSQGAFGYTF. The CDR3, as DNA: TGTGCCAGCAGCCAAGGGGCATTTGGCTACACCTTC.

The chain employs TRBV7-2 and TRBJ1-4; TRBD1 matches 8 bases. The CDR3 has 15 residues. Trimming took 5 bases from V and 0 from J; bases not matched to a gene: 2. Germline V gene data show CDR1 as SGHTA and CDR2 as FQGNSA. The CDR3 sequence: CASSTGGATNEKLFF. The CDR3 DNA follows: TGTGCCAGCAGCACAGGGGGTGCAACTAATGAAAAACTGTTTTTT. Based on the CDR3 plus reference TRBV7-2 and TRBJ1-4, the full variable domain is GAGVSQSPSNKVTEKGKDVELRCDPISGHTALYWYRQSLGQGLEFLIYFQGNSAPDKSGLPSDRFSAERTGGSVSTLTIQRTQQEDSAVYLCASSTGGATNEKLFFGSGTQLSVL.

CDR3 in DNA: TGTGCCAGCATCACTGGACTAGCGGAATACGAGCAGTACTTC. Translation gives CASITGLAEYEQYF. The V and J genes are TRBV5-5 and TRBJ2-7, with TRBD2 matching over 10 bases. The germline V gene has CDR1 SGHKS and CDR2 YYEKEE (reference sequence). The CDR3 has 14 amino acids. The junction had 7 bases not matched to a gene; V was cut back by 6 bases and J by 4 bases. Complete variable domain (other parts from reference TRBV5-5 and TRBJ2-7): DAGVTQSPTHLIKTRGQQVTLRCSPISGHKSVSWYQQVLGQGPQFIFQYYEKEERGRGNFPDRFSARQFPNYSSELNVNALLLGDSALYLCASITGLAEYEQYFGPGTRLTVT.

The chain links TRBV5-8 to TRBJ2-7, with D unresolved. Trimming took off 1 base at V and 1 base at J, with 3 bases between the two ends. Germline-derived CDR1 and CDR2 are SGHTS and YDEGEE. The CDR3 sequence is 12 residues long. This CDR3 reads CASSLPSYEQYF. Here the CDR3 DNA reads TGTGCCAGCAGCTTGCCGTCCTACGAGCAGTACTTC.

This chain uses TRBV7-8 with TRBJ1-3; TRBD1 is a possible D gene (5 bases). The germline V and J ends were trimmed by 2 bases and 1 base, with 6 bases remaining between them. The CDR3 spans 14 residues. The germline V gene encodes CDR1 SGHVS and CDR2 FQNEAQ. CDR3 region: CASSLRGSGNTIYF. The CDR3 DNA sequence: TGTGCCAGCAGCTTAAGGGGTTCTGGAAACACCATATATTTT.